The 24 T cell receptor beta chains below were found in one sample sequenced in a study of T cells in Graves' hyperthyroidism and ophthalmopathy. Amplification targeted TCR beta CDR3 regions from RNA transcripts. Carried out on the TCR CDR3, a first-round RT-PCR used the HTBI primer set. TCRdb passed the multiplex PCR reads through MiXCR, listing each CDR3 protein once. Among about 24,000 distinct CDR3 sequences listed, about 49% were seen once. Sequenced sample: blood. These receptors came from a woman aged 40 to 50 with Graves' hyperthyroidism that later progressed to Graves' ophthalmopathy.

In this sample, this clonotype is medium-sized (0.01 to 0.1%). This rearrangement joins TRBV2 to TRBJ2-3, with D unclear. Germline V gene data show CDR1 as SNHLY and CDR2 as FYNNEI. V was shortened by 3 bases and J by 2 bases, with 6 bases between the two germline ends. The CDR3 is 13 residues long. The CDR3 protein is CASSEGNTDTQYF. The CDR3, as DNA: TGTGCCAGCAGTGAGGGCAACACAGATACGCAGTATTTT.

In the case of this clonotype: An end of the junction does not agree with germline; a read error may underlie this. V usage is TRBV9 and J usage is TRBJ1-3; weak D call: TRBD1 (5 bases). This CDR3 comprises 18 residues. CDR1 and CDR2 (germline): SGDLS, YYNGEE. The CDR3 bases are TGTGCCTGCAGCGTAGAGTATCCGGGGGAAGATTTTGGAAACACCATATATTTT. It specifies CACSVEYPGEDFGNTIYF.

This clonotype was seen a handful of times. The gene calls are TRBV24-1 and TRBJ2-3; TRBD1 aligns across 7 bases. V was pared by 2 bases and J by 3 bases, with 13 bases of the junction left unmatched. CDR1 is KGHDR, CDR2 SFDVKD, per germline. The CDR3 has 18 residues. This CDR3 is CATSDSAQTGRFTDTQYF. Here the CDR3 DNA reads TGTGCCACCAGTGATTCGGCCCAGACAGGGCGTTTTACAGATACGCAGTATTTT.

The chain recombines TRBV10-3 with TRBJ2-3, with D perhaps TRBD2 (5 bases). V lost 4 bases and J lost 5, with 13 bases in between. Germline V gene sequence: CDR1 ENHRY, CDR2 SYGVKD. The CDR3 extends over 14 amino acids. CDR3 DNA sequence: TGTGCCATCAGTGGTTCGGGATACCAAGATACGCAGTATTTT. Protein: CAISGSGYQDTQYF.

This clonotype was detected ten times or more. J is TRBJ2-7 and V is TRBV6-1; 8 bases map to TRBD2. Germline CDR1 and CDR2: MNHNS and SASEGT. The CDR3 contains 16 residues. V lost 0 bases to trimming and J lost 2 bases; unmatched junction nucleotides: 6. The DNA for the CDR3 is TGTGCCAGCAGTGAAGCTGACCCGGGGGGGGCCTACGAGCAGTACTTC. It translates to CASSEADPGGAYEQYF.

This clonotype was found a few times. The genes are TRBV5-4 and TRBJ2-7; TRBD1 matches at 8 bases. The CDR3 totals 14 residues. Looked up from germline, CDR1 is SGHNT and CDR2 is YYREEE (reference sequence). V lost 4 bases and J lost 0; bases outside the gene matches: 3. This CDR3 is CASSSDRGSYEQYF. In DNA, the CDR3 is TGTGCCAGCAGCAGCGACAGGGGCTCCTACGAGCAGTACTTC.

This clonotype was recorded many times. This chain connects TRBV6-6 to TRBJ1-1, with D uncertain. V shed 5 bases and J shed 1 base, with 11 bases lying between them. This CDR3 spans 14 amino acids. Germline V gives CDR1 MNHNY, CDR2 SVGAGI (reference sequence). The CDR3 DNA reads TGTGCCAGCAGTAAGGACGTGACGAACACTGAAGCTTTCTTT. Protein sequence: CASSKDVTNTEAFF.

Comments on this clonotype: A junction boundary mismatches the germline segment, possibly from a read error. The chain recombines TRBV27 with TRBJ2-6; possibly TRBD1 for D (5 bases). The CDR3 totals 15 residues. Germline assignment: CDR1 MNHEY and CDR2 SMNVEV (reference sequence). The DNA of the CDR3 is TGTGCCACCAGGGCGGATCTCAGTGGGGCCAACGTCCTGGCTTTC. This sequence encodes CATRADLSGANVLAF.

This clonotype was recorded at least ten times. The chain recombines TRBV19 with TRBJ2-6; D unresolved. V lost 3 bases and J 2 bases, leaving 14 bases between the germline ends. The CDR3 contains 17 residues. From germline, CDR1 is LNHDA and CDR2 SQIVND (reference sequence). The CDR3 region has the DNA TGTGCCAGTAGTATTCGTTTTTGGGAAACTGGGGCCAACGTCCTGACTTTC. It encodes CASSIRFWETGANVLTF.

The chain employs TRBV5-5 and TRBJ1-2; D possibly corresponds to TRBD1 (5 bases). The CDR3 spans 15 residues. CDR1 is SGHKS and CDR2 is YYEKEE in the germline V gene (reference sequence). The V and J ends lost 3 bases and 2 bases respectively, with 14 bases between them. In nucleotides, the CDR3 is TGTGCCAGCAGCTGGAGACCGGGACGGAACTATGGCTACACCTTC. This codes for CASSWRPGRNYGYTF.

The chain links TRBV21-1 to TRBJ2-5; the D call TRBD2 from the table was never checked on the DNA. TRBV21-1 is annotated as a pseudogene. CDR3 size: 15 residues. CDR3 in DNA: TGTGCCAGCAGCAACGGACTAGCGGGAGCTGAGACCCAGTACTTC. Its translation: CASSNGLAGAETQYF.

Worth noting for this clonotype: Given the absence of the conserved phenylalanine or tryptophan at the CDR3 end, a read error is likely. The J gene is TRBJ2-5, the V gene TRBV6-5, with D maybe TRBD2 (5 bases). The germline gives CDR1 MNHEY, CDR2 SVGAGI. This CDR3 contains 13 residues. Trimming left V 6 bases short and J 2 bases short, with 10 bases between. CDR3 in DNA: TGTGCCAGCAGGGCTAGCCCACAAGAGACCCAGTACTGC. Protein sequence: CASRASPQETQYC.

In this sample, this clonotype turned up many times. CDR3 nucleotide sequence: TGTGCCAGCACCTCAAGGGCGGACCAAGAGACCCAGTACTTC. Protein product: CASTSRADQETQYF. This chain connects TRBV6-5 to TRBJ2-5; D not resolved. The germline gives CDR1 MNHEY, CDR2 SVGAGI. The CDR3 consists of 14 residues. The V and J ends lost 7 bases and 0 bases respectively, with 12 bases between them.

The rearrangement uses TRBV7-9 and TRBJ2-7; TRBD1 matches 12 bases. The V gene end was trimmed by 5 bases and the J gene end by 5 bases; junction bases not matched to a gene: 7. Per germline, CDR1 SEHNR and CDR2 FQNEAQ (reference sequence). This CDR3 is 15 amino acids long. CDR3 nucleotide sequence: TGTGCCAGCAGCCCGGGACAGGGGGCGGGAGACGAGCAGTACTTC. This sequence encodes CASSPGQGAGDEQYF.

This clonotype was detected once. The chain couples TRBV27 to TRBJ2-7; no reliable D call. CDR1 and CDR2 (germline): MNHEY, SMNVEV (reference sequence). The CDR3 totals 15 residues. The ends were cut back, 2 bases at V and 4 bases at J, with 15 bases in the middle. The CDR3 DNA reads as TGTGCCAGCAGTTTAGACTCCCTAGGTAAATACGAGCAGTACTTC. Its translation: CASSLDSLGKYEQYF.

By proportion, this clonotype is medium-sized (0.01 to 0.1%). This chain uses TRBV9 with TRBJ2-3; 13 bases are a match to TRBD2. From germline, CDR1 is SGDLS and CDR2 YYNGEE. This CDR3 has 16 amino acids. The V segment lost 3 bases and the J segment 3 bases; nucleotides outside the gene matches: 4. CDR3 residues: CASSERTSGRTDTQYF. The CDR3 DNA reads as TGTGCCAGCAGCGAACGGACTAGCGGGAGAACAGATACGCAGTATTTT.

DNA of the CDR3: TGTGCCAGCAGCTTAGGGGACAGTTCAACTAATGAAAAACTGTTTTTT. This gives the protein CASSLGDSSTNEKLFF. The chain is built from TRBV7-9 and TRBJ1-4; 7 bases agree with TRBD1. Germline CDR1 reads SEHNR; CDR2 reads FQNEAQ (reference sequence). J gave up 0 bases and V 1 base, and 2 bases lay outside the gene matches. The CDR3 is 16 amino acids.

The chain combines TRBV5-8 with TRBJ2-1, with D perhaps matching TRBD1 (5 bases). The CDR3 has 17 amino acids. Germline V gives CDR1 SGHTS, CDR2 YDEGEE. Trimming stripped 5 bases from V and 6 bases from J, with 24 bases between. This chain's CDR3 is CASSYYRRSGQFNEQFF. The CDR3 DNA sequence: TGTGCCAGCAGTTATTACAGGCGTTCAGGCCAATTCAATGAGCAGTTCTTC.

As DNA, the CDR3 is TGCGCCAGCACTCTGACTTGGACCGGGGAGCTGTTTTTT. This translates into CASTLTWTGELFF. V is TRBV10-2 and J is TRBJ2-2; D unclear. The CDR3 has 13 amino acids. Looked up from germline, CDR1 is WSHSY and CDR2 is SAAADI. The V end lost 7 bases, the J end lost 5 bases, and 11 bases lay between the germline ends.

This clonotype was counted only a few times. The chain is built from TRBV15 and TRBJ1-2; D is uncertain. The CDR3 contains 13 residues. CDR1 is LNHNV, CDR2 YYDKDF, per germline (reference sequence). Between the trimmed V and J ends, which lost 0 bases and 7 bases, there was a span of 9 bases. CDR3 nucleotide sequence: TGTGCCACCAGCAGAGACGACTATGGTGGCTACACCTTC. Amino acids: CATSRDDYGGYTF.

Concerning this clonotype itself: A much larger clone differs from this one at a single base, so this may be a read error. The chain is built from TRBV27 and TRBJ2-1; D might be TRBD2 (6 bases). The CDR3 runs 15 residues. The germline V gene has CDR1 MNHEY and CDR2 SMNVEV (reference sequence). CDR3 DNA sequence: TGTGCCAGCGGTTTATCGGGGAGGAGGAGGAATGAGCAGTTCTTC. Translating gives CASGLSGRRRNEQFF.

The chain employs TRBV7-2 and TRBJ2-3; D is ambiguous. The germline V gene has CDR1 SGHTA and CDR2 FQGNSA. The CDR3 runs 15 residues. The V end lost 1 base, the J end lost 0 bases, and 8 bases lay between the germline ends. CDR3 sequence reads: CASSLGRSSTDTQYF. CDR3 coding DNA: TGTGCCAGCAGCTTAGGCAGATCTAGCACAGATACGCAGTATTTT. The whole variable domain, remainder taken from reference TRBV7-2 and TRBJ2-3, is GAGVSQSPSNKVTEKGKDVELRCDPISGHTALYWYRQSLGQGLEFLIYFQGNSAPDKSGLPSDRFSAERTGGSVSTLTIQRTQQEDSAVYLCASSLGRSSTDTQYFGPGTRLTVL.

This chain connects TRBV7-3 to TRBJ2-3; tentatively, D is TRBD2 (5 bases). Germline loops: CDR1 SGHTA, CDR2 FQGTGA. The V and J ends lost 2 bases and 0 bases respectively, with 9 bases between them. The CDR3 loop spans 15 amino acids. The CDR3 is CASSLERLSTDTQYF. The CDR3 DNA sequence: TGTGCCAGCAGCTTAGAGCGGCTTAGCACAGATACGCAGTATTTT.

The V call is TRBV29-1, the J call TRBJ2-7; a possible D gene is TRBD1 (6 bases). The length of the CDR3 is 13 residues. V lost 6 bases and J 5 bases, leaving 17 bases between the germline ends. Germline V gene data show CDR1 as SQVTM and CDR2 as ANQGSEA. CDR3 DNA sequence: TGCAGCGTGAGATCGACAGGCGGCAACGAGCAGTACTTC. Protein: CSVRSTGGNEQYF.